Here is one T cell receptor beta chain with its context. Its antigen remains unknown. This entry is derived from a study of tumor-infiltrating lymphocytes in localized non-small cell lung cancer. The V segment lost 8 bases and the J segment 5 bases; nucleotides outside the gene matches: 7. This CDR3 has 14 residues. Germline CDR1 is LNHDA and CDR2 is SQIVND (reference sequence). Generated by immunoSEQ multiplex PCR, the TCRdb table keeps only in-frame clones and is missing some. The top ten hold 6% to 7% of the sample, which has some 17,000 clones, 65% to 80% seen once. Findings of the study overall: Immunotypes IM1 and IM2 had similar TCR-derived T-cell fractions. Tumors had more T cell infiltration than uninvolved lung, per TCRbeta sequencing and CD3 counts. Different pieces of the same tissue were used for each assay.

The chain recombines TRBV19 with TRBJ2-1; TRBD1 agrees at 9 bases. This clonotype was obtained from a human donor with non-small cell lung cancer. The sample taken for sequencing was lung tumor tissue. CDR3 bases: TGTGCCAGTTCCCGGGACAGGGTGAACAATGAGCAGTTCTTC. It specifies CASSRDRVNNEQFF. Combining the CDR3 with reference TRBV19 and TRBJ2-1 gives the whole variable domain DGGITQSPKYLFRKEGQNVTLSCEQNLNHDAMYWYRQDPGQGLRLIYYSQIVNDFQKGDIAEGYSVSREKKESFPLTVTSAQKNPTAFYLCASSRDRVNNEQFFGPGTRLTVL.